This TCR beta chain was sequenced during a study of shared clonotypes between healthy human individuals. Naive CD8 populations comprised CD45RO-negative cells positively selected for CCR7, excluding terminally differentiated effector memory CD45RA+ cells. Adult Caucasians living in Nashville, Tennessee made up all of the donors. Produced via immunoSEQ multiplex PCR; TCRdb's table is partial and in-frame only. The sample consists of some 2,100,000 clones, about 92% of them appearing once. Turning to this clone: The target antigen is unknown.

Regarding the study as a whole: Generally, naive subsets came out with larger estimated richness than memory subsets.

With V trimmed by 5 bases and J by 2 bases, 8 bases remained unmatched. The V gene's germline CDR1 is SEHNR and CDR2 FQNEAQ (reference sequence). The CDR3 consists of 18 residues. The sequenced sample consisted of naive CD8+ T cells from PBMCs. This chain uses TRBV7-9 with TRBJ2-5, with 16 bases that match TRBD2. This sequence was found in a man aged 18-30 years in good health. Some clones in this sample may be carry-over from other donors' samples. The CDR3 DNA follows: TGTGCCAGCAGCCGCGGGACTAGCGGGAGGGACGTACAAGAGACCCAGTACTTC. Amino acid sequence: CASSRGTSGRDVQETQYF.